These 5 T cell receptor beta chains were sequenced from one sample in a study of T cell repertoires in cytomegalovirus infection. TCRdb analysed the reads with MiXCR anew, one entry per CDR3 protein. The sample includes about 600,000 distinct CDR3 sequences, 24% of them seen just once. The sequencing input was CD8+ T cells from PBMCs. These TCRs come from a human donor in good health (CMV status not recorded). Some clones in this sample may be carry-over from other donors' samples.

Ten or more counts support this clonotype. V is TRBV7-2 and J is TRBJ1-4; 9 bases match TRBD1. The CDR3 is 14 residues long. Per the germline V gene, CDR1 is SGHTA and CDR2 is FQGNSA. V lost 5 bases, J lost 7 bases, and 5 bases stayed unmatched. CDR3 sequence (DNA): TGTGCCAGCAGCATTACAGGGGGCAGTGAAAAACTGTTTTTT. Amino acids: CASSITGGSEKLFF.

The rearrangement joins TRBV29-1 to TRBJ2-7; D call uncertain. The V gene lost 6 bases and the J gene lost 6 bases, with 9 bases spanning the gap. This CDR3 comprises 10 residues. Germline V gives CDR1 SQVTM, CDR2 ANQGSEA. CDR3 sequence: CSVHTSEQYF. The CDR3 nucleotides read TGCAGCGTACATACCTCCGAGCAGTACTTC.

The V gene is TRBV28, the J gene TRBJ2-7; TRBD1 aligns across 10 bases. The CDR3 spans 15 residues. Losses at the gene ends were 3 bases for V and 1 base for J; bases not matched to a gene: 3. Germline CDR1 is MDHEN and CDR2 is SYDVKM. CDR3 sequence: CASSLGTGVSYEQYV. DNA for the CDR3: TGTGCCAGCAGTTTGGGGACAGGGGTGTCCTACGAGCAGTACGTC.

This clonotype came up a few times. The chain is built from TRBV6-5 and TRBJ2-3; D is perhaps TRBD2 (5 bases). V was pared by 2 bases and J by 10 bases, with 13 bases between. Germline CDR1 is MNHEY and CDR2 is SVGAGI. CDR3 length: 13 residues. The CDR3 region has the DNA TGTGCCAGCAGTTACGAGGGTAGGGCACCGCAGTATTTT. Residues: CASSYEGRAPQYF.

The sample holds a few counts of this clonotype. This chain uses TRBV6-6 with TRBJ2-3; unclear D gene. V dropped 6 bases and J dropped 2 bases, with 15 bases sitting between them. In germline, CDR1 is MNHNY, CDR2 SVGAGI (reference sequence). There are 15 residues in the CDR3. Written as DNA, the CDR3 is TGTGCCAGCAGCTCCGGCCAGCGCGCCACAGATACGCAGTATTTT. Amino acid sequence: CASSSGQRATDTQYF.